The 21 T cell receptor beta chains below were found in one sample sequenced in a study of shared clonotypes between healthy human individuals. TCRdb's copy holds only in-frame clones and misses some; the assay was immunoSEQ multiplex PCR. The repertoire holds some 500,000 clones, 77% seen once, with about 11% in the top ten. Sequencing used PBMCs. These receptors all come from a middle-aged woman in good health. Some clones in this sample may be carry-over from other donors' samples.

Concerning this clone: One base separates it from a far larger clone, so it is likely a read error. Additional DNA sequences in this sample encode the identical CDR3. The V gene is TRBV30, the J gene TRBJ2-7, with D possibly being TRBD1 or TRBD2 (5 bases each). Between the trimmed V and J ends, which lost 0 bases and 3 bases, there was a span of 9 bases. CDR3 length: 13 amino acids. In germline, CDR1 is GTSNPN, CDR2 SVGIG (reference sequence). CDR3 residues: CAWSVLGDYEQYF. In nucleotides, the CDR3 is TGTGCCTGGAGTGTGCTGGGGGACTACGAGCAGTACTTC.

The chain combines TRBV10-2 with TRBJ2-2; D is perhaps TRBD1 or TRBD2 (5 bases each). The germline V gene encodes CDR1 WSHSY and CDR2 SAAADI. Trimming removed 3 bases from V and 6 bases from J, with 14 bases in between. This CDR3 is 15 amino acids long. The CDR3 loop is CASSDTRDQPGELFF. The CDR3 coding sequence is TGCGCCAGCAGTGACACACGGGACCAGCCCGGGGAGCTGTTTTTT.

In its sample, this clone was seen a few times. DNA of the CDR3: TGTGCCAGCAGCTTGCCTCGAGAGGATACGCAGTATTTT. Amino acids: CASSLPREDTQYF. V gene TRBV7-8 combines with J gene TRBJ2-3; D gene unclear. Germline CDR1 is SGHVS and CDR2 is FQNEAQ. Trimming cost V 3 bases and J 6 bases, with 10 bases left between them. This CDR3 has 13 residues.

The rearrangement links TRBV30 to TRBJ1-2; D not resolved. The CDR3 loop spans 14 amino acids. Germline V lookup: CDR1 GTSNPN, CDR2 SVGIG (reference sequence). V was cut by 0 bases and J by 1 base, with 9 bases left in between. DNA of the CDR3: TGTGCCTGGAGTGTACGACGAATTAACTATGGCTACACCTTC. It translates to CAWSVRRINYGYTF.

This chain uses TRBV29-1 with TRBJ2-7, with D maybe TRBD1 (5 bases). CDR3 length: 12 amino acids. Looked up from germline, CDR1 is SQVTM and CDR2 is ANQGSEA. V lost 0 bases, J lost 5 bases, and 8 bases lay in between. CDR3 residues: CSVEEGRDEQYF. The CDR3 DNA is TGCAGCGTTGAAGAAGGCAGGGACGAGCAGTACTTC.

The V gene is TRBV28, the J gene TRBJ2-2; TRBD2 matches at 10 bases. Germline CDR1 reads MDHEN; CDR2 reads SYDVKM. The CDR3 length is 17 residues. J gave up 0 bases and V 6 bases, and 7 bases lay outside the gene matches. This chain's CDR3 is CASRGASGRPNTGELFF. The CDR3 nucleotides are TGTGCCAGCAGAGGAGCTAGCGGGAGACCGAACACCGGGGAGCTGTTTTTT.

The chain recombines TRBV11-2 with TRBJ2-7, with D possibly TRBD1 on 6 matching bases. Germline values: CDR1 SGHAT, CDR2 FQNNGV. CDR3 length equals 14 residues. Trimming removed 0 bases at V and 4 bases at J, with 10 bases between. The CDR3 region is CASSLDWGQYEQYF. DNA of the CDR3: TGTGCCAGCAGCTTAGATTGGGGACAATACGAGCAGTACTTC.

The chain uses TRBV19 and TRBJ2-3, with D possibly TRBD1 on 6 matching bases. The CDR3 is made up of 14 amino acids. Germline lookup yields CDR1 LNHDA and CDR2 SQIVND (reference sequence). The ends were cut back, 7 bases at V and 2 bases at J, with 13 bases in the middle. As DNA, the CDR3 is TGTGCCAGTACCCTTGACAGGAACACAGATACGCAGTATTTT. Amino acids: CASTLDRNTDTQYF.

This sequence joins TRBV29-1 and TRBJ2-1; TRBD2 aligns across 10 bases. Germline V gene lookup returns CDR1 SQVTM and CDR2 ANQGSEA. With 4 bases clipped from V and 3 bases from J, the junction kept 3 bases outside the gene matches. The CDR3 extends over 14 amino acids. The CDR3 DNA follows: TGCAGCGTTGCCGTAGCGGGAGGCTACAATGAGCAGTTCTTC. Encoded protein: CSVAVAGGYNEQFF.

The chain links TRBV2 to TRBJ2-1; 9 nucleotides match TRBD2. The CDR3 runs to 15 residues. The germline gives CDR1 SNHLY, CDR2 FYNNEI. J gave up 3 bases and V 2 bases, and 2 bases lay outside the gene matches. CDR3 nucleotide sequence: TGTGCCAGCAGTGAAATAGCGGGAGACTACAATGAGCAGTTCTTC. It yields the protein CASSEIAGDYNEQFF.

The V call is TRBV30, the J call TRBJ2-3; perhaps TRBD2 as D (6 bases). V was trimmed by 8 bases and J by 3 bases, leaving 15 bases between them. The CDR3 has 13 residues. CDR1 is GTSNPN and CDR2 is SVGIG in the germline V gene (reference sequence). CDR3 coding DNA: TGTGCCAGCCGCGGGGTTTTGACAGATACGCAGTATTTT. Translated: CASRGVLTDTQYF.

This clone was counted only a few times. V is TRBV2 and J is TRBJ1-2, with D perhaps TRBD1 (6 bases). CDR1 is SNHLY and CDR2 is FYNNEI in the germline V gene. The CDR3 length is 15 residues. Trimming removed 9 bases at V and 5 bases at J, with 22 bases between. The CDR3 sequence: CARGTRARVGYGYTF. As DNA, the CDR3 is TGTGCCAGAGGGACAAGGGCCCGAGTAGGGTATGGCTACACCTTC.

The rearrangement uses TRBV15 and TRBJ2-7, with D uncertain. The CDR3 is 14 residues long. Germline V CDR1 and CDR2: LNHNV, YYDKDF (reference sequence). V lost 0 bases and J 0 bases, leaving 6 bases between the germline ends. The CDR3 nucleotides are TGTGCCACCAGCAGAGAGGGTTACTCCTACGAGCAGTACTTC. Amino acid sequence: CATSREGYSYEQYF. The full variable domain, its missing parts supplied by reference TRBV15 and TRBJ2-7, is DAMVIQNPRYQVTQFGKPVTLSCSQTLNHNVMYWYQQKSSQAPKLLFHYYDKDFNNEADTPDNFQSRRPNTSFCFLDIRSPGLGDTAMYLCATSREGYSYEQYFGPGTRLTVT.

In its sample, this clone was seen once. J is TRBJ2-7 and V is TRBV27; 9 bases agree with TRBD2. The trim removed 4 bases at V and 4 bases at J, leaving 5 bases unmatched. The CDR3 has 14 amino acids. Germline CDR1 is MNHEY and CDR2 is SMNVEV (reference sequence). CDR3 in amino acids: CASSYAGGGYEQYF. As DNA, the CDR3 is TGTGCCAGCAGTTATGCGGGAGGGGGATACGAGCAGTACTTC.

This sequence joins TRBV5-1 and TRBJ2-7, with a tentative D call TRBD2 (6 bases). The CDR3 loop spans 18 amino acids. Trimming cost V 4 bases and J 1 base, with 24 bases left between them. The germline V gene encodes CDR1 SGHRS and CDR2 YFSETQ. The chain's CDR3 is CASSPGEVRFWGSYEQYF. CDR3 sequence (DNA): TGCGCCAGCAGCCCCGGGGAGGTTCGGTTTTGGGGATCCTACGAGCAGTACTTC.

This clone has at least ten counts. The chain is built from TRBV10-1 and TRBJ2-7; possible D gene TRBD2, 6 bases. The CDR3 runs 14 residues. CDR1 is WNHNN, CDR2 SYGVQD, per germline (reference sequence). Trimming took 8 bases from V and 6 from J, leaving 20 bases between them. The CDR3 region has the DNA TGCGCCAGCCGGATAGGTCAGGGAGGAGGCGAGCAGTACTTC. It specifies CASRIGQGGGEQYF.

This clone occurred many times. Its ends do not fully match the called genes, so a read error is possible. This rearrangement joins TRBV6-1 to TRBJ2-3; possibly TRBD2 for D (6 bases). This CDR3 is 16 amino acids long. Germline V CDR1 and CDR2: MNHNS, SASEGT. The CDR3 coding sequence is TGTGCCAGCAGGGAAGGGCTAGGCACGGGGGTTAATACGCAGTATTTT. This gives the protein CASREGLGTGVNTQYF.

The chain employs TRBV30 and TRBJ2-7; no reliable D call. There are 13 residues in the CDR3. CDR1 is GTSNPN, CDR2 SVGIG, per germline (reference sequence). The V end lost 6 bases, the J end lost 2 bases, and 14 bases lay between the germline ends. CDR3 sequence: CACLGVNAYEQYF. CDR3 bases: TGTGCCTGTCTGGGTGTAAACGCCTACGAGCAGTACTTC. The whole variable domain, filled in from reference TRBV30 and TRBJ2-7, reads SQTIHQWPATLVQPVGSPLSLECTVEGTSNPNLYWYRQAAGRGLQLLFYSVGIGQISSEVPQNLSASRPQDRQFILSSKKLLLSDSGFYLCACLGVNAYEQYFGPGTRLTVT.

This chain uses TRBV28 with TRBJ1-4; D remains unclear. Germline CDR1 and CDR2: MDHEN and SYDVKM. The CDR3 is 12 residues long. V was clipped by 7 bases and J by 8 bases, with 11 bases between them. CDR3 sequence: CASMESGEKLFF. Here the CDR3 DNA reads TGTGCCAGCATGGAATCTGGGGAAAAACTGTTTTTT. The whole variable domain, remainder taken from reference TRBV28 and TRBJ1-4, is DVKVTQSSRYLVKRTGEKVFLECVQDMDHENMFWYRQDPGLGLRLIYFSYDVKMKEKGDIPEGYSVSREKKERFSLILESASTNQTSMYLCASMESGEKLFFGSGTQLSVL.

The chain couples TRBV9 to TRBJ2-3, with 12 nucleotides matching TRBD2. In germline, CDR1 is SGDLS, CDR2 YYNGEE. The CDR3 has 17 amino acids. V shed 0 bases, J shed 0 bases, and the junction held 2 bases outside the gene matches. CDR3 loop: CASSVVGLAGSTDTQYF. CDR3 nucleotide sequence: TGTGCCAGCAGCGTAGTTGGACTAGCGGGAAGCACAGATACGCAGTATTTT.

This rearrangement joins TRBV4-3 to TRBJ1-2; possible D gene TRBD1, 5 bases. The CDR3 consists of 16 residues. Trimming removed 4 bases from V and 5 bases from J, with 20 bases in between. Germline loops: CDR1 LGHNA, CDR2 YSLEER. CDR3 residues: CASSRTGTGSDYGYTF. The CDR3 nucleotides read TGCGCCAGCAGCCGGACCGGGACGGGCAGCGATTATGGCTACACCTTC.